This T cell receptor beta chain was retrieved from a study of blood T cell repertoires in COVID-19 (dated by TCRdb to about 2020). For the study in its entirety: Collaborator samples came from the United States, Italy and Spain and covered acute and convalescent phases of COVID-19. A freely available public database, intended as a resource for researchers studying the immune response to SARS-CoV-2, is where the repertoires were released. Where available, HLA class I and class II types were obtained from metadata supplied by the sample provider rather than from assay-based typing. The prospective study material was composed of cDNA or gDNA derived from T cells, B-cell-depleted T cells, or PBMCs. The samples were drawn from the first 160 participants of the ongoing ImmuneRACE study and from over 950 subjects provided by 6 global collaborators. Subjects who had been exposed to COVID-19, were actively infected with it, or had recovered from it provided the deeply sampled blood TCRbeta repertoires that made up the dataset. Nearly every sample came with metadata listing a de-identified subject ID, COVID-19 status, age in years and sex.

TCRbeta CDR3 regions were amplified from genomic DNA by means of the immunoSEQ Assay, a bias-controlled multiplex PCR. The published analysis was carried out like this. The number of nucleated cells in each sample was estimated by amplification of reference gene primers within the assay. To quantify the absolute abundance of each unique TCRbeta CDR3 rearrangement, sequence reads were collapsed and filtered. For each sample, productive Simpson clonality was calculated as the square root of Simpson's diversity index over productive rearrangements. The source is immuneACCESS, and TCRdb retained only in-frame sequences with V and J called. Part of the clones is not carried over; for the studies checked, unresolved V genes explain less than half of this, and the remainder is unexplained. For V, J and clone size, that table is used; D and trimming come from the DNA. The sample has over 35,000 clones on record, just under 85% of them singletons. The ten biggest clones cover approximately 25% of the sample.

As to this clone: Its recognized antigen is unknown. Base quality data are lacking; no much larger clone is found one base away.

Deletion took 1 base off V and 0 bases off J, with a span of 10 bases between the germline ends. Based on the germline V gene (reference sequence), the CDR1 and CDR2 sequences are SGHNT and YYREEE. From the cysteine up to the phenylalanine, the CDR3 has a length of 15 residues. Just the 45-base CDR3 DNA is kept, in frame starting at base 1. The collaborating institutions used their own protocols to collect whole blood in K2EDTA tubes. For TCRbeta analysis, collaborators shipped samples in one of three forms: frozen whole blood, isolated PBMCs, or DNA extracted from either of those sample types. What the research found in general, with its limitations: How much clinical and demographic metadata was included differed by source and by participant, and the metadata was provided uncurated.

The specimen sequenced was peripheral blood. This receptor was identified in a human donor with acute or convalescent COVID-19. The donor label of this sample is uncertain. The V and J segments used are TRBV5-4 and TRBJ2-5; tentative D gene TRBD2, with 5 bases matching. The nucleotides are TGTGCCAGCAGCTTGTCTTTGGGAGACCAAGAGACCCAGTACTTC. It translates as CASSLSLGDQETQYF.